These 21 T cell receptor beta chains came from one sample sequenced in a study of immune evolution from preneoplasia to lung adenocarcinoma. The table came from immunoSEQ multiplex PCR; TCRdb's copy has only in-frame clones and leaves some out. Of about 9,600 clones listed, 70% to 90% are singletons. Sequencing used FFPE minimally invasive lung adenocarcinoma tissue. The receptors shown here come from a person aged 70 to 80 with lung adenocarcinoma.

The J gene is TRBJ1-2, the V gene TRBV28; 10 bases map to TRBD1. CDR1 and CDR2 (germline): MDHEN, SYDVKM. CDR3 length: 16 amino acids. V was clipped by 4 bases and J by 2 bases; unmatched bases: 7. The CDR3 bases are TGTGCCAGCAGTTCGACCGGGACAGGGGCCAACTATGGCTACACCTTC. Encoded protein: CASSSTGTGANYGYTF.

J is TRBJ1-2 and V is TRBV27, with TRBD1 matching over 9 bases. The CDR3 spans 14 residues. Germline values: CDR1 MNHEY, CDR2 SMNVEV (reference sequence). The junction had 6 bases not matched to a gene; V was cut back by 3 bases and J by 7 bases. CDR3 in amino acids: CASSFLGQGLGYTF. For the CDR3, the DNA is TGTGCCAGCAGTTTTCTCGGACAGGGGCTTGGCTACACCTTC.

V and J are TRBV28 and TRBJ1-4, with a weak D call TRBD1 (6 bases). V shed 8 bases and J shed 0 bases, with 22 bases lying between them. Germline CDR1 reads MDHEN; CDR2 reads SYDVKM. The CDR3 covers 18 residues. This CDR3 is CASRAGSGQTATNEKLFF. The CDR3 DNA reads TGTGCCAGCCGTGCCGGAAGCGGACAGACTGCAACTAATGAAAAACTGTTTTTT.

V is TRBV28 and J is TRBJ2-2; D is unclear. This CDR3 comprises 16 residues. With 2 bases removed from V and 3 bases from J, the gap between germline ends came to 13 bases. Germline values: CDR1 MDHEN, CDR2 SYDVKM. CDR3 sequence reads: CASSLGVDGHTGELFF. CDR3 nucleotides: TGTGCCAGCAGTTTAGGAGTGGACGGTCACACCGGGGAGCTGTTTTTT.

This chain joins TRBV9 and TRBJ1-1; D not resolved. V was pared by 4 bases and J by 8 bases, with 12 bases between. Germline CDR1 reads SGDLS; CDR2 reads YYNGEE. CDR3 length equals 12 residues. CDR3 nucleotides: TGTGCCAGCAGCCCCGGTGGGATGGAAGCTTTCTTT. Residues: CASSPGGMEAFF.

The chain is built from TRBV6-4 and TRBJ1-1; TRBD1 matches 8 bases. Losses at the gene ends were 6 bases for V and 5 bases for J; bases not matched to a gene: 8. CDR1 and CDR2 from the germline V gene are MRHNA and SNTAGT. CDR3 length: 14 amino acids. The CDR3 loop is CASRKDRARTEAFF. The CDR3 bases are TGTGCCAGCAGGAAGGACAGGGCCCGGACTGAAGCTTTCTTT.

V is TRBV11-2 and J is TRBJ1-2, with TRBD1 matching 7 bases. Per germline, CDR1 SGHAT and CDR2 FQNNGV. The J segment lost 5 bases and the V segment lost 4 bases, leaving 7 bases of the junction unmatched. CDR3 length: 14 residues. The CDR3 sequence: CASSSTGQLYGYTF. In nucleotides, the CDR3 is TGTGCCAGCAGCTCCACGGGACAGTTATATGGCTACACCTTC.

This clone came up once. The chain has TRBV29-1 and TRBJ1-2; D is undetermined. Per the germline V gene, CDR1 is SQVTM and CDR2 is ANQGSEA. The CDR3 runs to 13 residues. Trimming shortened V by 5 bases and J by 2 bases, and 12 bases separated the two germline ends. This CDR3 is CSVRTASNYGYTF. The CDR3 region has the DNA TGCAGCGTTAGGACGGCTTCAAACTATGGCTACACCTTC.

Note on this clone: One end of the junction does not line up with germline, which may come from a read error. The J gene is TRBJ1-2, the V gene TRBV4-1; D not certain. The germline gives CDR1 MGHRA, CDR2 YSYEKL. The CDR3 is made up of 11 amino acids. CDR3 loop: CASSQGTDKPF. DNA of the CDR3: TGCGCCAGCAGCCAAGGAACAGACAAGCCCTTC.

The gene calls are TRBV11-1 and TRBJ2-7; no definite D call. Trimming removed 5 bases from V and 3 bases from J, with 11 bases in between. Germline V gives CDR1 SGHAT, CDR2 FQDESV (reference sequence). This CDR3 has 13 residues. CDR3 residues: CASSKGGVYEQYF. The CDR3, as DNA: TGTGCCAGCAGCAAGGGTGGAGTCTACGAGCAGTACTTC. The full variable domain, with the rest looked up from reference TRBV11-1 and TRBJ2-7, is EAEVAQSPRYKITEKSQAVAFWCDPISGHATLYWYRQILGQGPELLVQFQDESVVDDSQLPKDRFSAERLKGVDSTLKIQPAELGDSAMYLCASSKGGVYEQYFGPGTRLTVT.

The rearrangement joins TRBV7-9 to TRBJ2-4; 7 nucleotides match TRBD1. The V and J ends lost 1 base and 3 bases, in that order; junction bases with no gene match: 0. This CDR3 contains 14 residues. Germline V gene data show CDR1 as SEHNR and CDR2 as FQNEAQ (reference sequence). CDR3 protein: CASSLGDSKNIQYF. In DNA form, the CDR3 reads TGTGCCAGCAGCTTAGGGGACAGCAAAAACATTCAGTACTTC.

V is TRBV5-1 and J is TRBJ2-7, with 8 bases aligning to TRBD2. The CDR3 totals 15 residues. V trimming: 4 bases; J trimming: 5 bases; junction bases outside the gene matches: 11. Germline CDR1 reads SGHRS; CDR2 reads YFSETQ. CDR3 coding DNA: TGCGCCAGCAGCCCGGGGGGGGGAATATCGAACGAGCAGTACTTC. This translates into CASSPGGGISNEQYF.

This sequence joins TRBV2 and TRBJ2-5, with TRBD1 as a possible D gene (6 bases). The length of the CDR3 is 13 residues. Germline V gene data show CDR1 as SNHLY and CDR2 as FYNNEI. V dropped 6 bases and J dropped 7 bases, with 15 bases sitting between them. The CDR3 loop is CASRAGTRGTQYF. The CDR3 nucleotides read TGTGCCAGCAGGGCCGGGACACGGGGGACCCAGTACTTC. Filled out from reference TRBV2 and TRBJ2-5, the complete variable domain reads EPEVTQTPSHQVTQMGQEVILRCVPISNHLYFYWYRQILGQKVEFLVSFYNNEISEKSEIFDDQFSVERPDGSNFTLKIRSTKLEDSAMYFCASRAGTRGTQYFGPGTRLLVL.

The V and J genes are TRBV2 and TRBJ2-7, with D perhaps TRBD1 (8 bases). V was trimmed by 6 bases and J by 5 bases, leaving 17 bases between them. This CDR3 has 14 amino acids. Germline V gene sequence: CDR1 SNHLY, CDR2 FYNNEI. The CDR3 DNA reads TGTGCCAGCAGACCAACAGGGGGAGGGGACGAGCAGTACTTC. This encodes CASRPTGGGDEQYF.

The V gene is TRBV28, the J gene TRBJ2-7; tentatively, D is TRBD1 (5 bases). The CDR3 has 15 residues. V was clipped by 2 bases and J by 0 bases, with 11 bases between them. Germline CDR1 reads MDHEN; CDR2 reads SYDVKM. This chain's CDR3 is CASSLPGALSYEQYF. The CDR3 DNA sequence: TGTGCCAGCAGTTTACCTGGGGCCCTCTCCTACGAGCAGTACTTC. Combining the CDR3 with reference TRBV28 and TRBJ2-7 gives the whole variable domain DVKVTQSSRYLVKRTGEKVFLECVQDMDHENMFWYRQDPGLGLRLIYFSYDVKMKEKGDIPEGYSVSREKKERFSLILESASTNQTSMYLCASSLPGALSYEQYFGPGTRLTVT.

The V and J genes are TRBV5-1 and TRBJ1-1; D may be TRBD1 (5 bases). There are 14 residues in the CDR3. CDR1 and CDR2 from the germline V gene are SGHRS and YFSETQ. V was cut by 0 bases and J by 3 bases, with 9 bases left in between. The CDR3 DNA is TGCGCCAGCAGCTTGGCAGGGACCTACACTGAAGCTTTCTTT. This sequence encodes CASSLAGTYTEAFF.

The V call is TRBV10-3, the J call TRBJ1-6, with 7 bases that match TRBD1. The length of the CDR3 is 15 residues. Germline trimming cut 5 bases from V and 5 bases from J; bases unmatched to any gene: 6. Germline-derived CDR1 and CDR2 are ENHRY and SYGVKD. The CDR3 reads CAISIQGDNNSPLHF. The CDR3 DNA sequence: TGTGCCATCAGTATTCAGGGGGATAATAATTCACCCCTCCACTTT.

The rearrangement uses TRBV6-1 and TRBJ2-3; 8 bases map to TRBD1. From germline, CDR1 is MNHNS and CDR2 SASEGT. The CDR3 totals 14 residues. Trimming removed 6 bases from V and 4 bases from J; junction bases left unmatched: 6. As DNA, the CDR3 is TGTGCCAGCAGCATAGACAGGGGTCCAGATACGCAGTATTTT. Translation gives CASSIDRGPDTQYF.

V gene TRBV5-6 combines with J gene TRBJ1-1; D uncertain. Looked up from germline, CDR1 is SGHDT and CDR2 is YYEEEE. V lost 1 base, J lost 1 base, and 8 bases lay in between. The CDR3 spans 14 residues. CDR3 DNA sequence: TGTGCCAGCAGCTTGTTTATAGGGAACACTGAAGCTTTCTTT. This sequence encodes CASSLFIGNTEAFF.

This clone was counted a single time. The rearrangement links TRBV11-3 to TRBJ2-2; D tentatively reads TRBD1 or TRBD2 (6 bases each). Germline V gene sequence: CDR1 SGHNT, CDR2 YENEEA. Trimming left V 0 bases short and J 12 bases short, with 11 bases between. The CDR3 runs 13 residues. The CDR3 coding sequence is TGTGCCAGCAGCTTAGATCGAGGGGGGCAGCTGTTTTTT. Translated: CASSLDRGGQLFF.

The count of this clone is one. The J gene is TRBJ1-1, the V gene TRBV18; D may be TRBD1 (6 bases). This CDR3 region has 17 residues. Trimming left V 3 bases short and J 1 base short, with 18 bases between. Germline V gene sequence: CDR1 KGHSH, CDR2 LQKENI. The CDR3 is CASSPFRLDRPNTEAFF. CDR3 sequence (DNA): TGTGCCAGCTCACCCTTTAGATTAGACAGGCCGAACACTGAAGCTTTCTTT. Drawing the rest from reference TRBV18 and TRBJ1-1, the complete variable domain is NAGVMQNPRHLVRRRGQEARLRCSPMKGHSHVYWYRQLPEEGLKFMVYLQKENIIDESGMPKERFSAEFPKEGPSILRIQQVVRGDSAAYFCASSPFRLDRPNTEAFFGQGTRLTVV.